This T cell receptor beta chain is from a study of blood T cell repertoires in COVID-19. Study background: T cells, B-cell-depleted T cells, or PBMCs supplied cDNA or gDNA.

The CDR3 runs to 15 residues. The germline gives CDR1 SGHTA, CDR2 FQGNSA. V lost 1 base and J lost 2, with 10 bases in between. Profiled with immunoSEQ multiplex PCR; TCRdb holds only in-frame clones, not every one. The profile shows nearly 400,000 clones, roughly 86% of them singletons. This TCR came from a woman in her 30s who had recovered from COVID-19. The V gene is TRBV7-2, the J gene TRBJ2-3; D call uncertain. Input material: PBMCs or T cells enriched from blood (not recorded which). CDR3 region: CASSLGVGYTDTQYF. The CDR3 nucleotides are TGTGCCAGCAGCTTAGGAGTCGGGTACACAGATACGCAGTATTTT.